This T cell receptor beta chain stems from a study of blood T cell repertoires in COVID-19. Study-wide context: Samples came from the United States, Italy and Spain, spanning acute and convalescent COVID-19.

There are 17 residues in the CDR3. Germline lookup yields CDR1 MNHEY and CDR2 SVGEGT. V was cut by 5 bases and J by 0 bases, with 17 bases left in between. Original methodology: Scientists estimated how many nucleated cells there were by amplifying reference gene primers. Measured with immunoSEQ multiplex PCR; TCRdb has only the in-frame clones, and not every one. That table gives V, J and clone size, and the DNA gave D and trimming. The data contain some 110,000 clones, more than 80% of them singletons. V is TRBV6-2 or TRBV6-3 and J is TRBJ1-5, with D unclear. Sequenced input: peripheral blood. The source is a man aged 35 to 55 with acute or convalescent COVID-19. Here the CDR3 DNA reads TGTGCCAGCAGTACCTCCCTGAGACACACTAGCAATCAGCCCCAGCATTTT. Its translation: CASSTSLRHTSNQPQHF.